One and the same sample provided the 3 T cell receptor beta chains below, sequenced in a study of cytomegalovirus exposure and HLA in healthy donors (TCRdb year 2017). The library was obtained by the immunoSEQ multiplex PCR assay. The multiplex PCR relied on a mix of 60 forward primers for TCR Vbeta segments and 13 reverse primers for TCR Jbeta segments. TCRdb re-hosts the immuneACCESS table, in-frame sequences only. Its copies lack some clones; in the studies checked, an unresolved V gene accounts for under half of them, and the cause for the rest is not known. The sample table holds under 170,000 clones, of which about 60% were seen once. The ten largest clones take up approximately 7% of the sample. Sequencing was carried out using PBMCs. These TCRs come from a woman between 55 and 75 years old in good health and CMV-seropositive.

The count of this clone is one. The chain combines TRBV19 with TRBJ1-2, with D tentatively TRBD1 (6 bases). Trimming pared 3 bases from V and 4 bases from J, leaving 15 bases between. The CDR3 contains 15 residues. Germline V gene data show CDR1 as LNHDA and CDR2 as SQIVND (reference sequence). As DNA, the CDR3 is TGTGCCAGTAGTATTCAAGGGAGAGGGGGCTATGGCTACACCTTC. This sequence encodes CASSIQGRGGYGYTF.

The chain employs TRBV6-1 and TRBJ2-3; 8 bases are shared with TRBD1. This CDR3 region has 15 residues. V was pared by 1 base and J by 0 bases, with 0 bases of the junction left unmatched. CDR1 and CDR2 from the germline V gene are MNHNS and SASEGT. CDR3 sequence (DNA): TGTGCCAGCAGTGAAGGGACAGGGAGCACAGATACGCAGTATTTT. The encoded protein is CASSEGTGSTDTQYF.

The rearrangement uses TRBV27 and TRBJ2-5, with D tentatively TRBD2 (7 bases). V lost 5 bases and J 1 base, leaving 17 bases between the germline ends. In germline, CDR1 is MNHEY, CDR2 SMNVEV (reference sequence). This CDR3 contains 16 residues. The CDR3 sequence: CASSSGLVGGQETQYF. Written as DNA, the CDR3 is TGTGCCAGCAGTAGCGGACTAGTAGGGGGCCAAGAGACCCAGTACTTC.